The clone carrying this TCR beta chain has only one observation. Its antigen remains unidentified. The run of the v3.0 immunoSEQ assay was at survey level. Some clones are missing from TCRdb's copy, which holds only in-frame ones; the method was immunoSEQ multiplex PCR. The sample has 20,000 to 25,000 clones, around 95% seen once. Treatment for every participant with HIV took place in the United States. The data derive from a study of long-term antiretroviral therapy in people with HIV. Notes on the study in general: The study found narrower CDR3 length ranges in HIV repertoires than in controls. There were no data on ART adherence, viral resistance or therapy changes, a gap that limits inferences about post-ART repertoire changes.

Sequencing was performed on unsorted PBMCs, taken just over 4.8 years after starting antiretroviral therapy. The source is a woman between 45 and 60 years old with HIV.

The CDR3 sequence: CASKGTGTPYEQYF. As DNA, the CDR3 is TGTGCCAGCAAGGGGACAGGGACCCCCTACGAGCAGTACTTC. V is TRBV6-1 and J is TRBJ2-7; 9 bases fit TRBD1. This CDR3 contains 14 residues. Germline CDR1 and CDR2: MNHNS and SASEGT. The V gene end was trimmed by 7 bases and the J gene end by 2 bases; junction bases not matched to a gene: 6.